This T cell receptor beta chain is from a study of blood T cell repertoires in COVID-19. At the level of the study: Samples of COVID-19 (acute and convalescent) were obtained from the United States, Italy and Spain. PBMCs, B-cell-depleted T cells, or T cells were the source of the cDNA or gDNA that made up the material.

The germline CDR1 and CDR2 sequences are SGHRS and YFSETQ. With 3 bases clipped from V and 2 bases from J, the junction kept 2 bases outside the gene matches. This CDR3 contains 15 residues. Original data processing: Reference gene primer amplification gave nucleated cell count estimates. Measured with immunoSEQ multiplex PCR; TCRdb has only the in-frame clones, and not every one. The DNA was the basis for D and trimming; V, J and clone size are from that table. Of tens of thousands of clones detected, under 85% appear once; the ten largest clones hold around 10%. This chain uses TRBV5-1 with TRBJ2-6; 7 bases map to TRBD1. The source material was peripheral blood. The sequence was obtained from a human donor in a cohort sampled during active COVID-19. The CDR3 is CASSSDRAGANVLTF. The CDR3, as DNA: TGCGCCAGCAGCTCTGACAGGGCTGGGGCCAACGTCCTGACTTTC.